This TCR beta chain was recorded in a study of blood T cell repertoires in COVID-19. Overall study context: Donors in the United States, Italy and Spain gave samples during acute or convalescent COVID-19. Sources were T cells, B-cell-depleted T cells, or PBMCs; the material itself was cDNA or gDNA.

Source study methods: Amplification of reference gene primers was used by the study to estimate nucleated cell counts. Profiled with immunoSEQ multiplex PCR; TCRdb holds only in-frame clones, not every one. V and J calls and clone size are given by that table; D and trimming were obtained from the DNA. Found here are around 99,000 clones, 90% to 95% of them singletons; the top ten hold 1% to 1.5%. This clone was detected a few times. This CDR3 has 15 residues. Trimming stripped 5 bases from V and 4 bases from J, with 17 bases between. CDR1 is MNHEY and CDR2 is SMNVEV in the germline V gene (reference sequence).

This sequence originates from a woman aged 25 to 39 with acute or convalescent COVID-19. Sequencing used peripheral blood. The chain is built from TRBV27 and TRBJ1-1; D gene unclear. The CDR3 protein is CASSGGFGRSTEAFF. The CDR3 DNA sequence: TGTGCCAGCAGTGGAGGATTCGGCAGATCCACTGAAGCTTTCTTT.